The TCR beta chain described here comes from a study of OX40 agonist ivuxolimab in advanced cancers. Study-wide context: Partial responses occurred in three patients (one hepatocellular carcinoma, two cutaneous melanoma).

Autoimmune disease history or systemic immunosuppression excluded patients. CDR1 is SGHTA, CDR2 FQGTGA, per germline. The CDR3 length is 14 residues. V shed 5 bases and J shed 3 bases, with 10 bases lying between them. TCRdb's copy holds only in-frame clones and misses some; the assay was immunoSEQ multiplex PCR. The profile shows about 82,000 clones, about 91% of them singletons. Points from the study as a whole: Not determined was the antigen specificity of the expanded peripheral T cells.

On this clone: Its antigen is still unknown.

The chain links TRBV7-3 to TRBJ2-2; a possible D gene is TRBD2 (6 bases). The sequences come from CD4+ or CD8+ T cells sorted from blood, collected in a trial of the OX40 agonist ivuxolimab. The clonotype was recovered from an adult with an advanced solid tumor such as melanoma, head and neck, liver or kidney cancer. This CDR3 reads CASSPGVDTGELFF. The CDR3 coding sequence is TGTGCCAGCAGCCCGGGGGTGGACACCGGGGAGCTGTTTTTT.